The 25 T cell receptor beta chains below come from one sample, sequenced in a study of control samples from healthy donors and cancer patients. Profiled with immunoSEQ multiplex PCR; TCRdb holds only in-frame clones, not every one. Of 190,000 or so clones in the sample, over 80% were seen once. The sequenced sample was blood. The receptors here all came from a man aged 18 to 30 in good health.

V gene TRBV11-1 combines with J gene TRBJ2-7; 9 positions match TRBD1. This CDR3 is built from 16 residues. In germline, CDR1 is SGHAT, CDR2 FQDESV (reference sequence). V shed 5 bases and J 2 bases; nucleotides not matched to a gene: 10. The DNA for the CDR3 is TGTGCCAGCAGCGTACAGGGGGCTGTGGGGGCCTACGAGCAGTACTTC. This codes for CASSVQGAVGAYEQYF.

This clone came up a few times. The CDR3 here is CASSKTGLKPQHF. The CDR3 region has the DNA TGTGCCAGCAGCAAGACAGGGTTGAAGCCCCAGCATTTT. V gene TRBV28 combines with J gene TRBJ1-5, with 7 nucleotides matching TRBD1. Per germline, CDR1 MDHEN and CDR2 SYDVKM. This CDR3 has 13 residues. V lost 6 bases to trimming and J lost 8 bases; unmatched junction nucleotides: 7. The full variable domain, its missing parts supplied by reference TRBV28 and TRBJ1-5, is DVKVTQSSRYLVKRTGEKVFLECVQDMDHENMFWYRQDPGLGLRLIYFSYDVKMKEKGDIPEGYSVSREKKERFSLILESASTNQTSMYLCASSKTGLKPQHFGDGTRLSIL.

CDR3 region: CASSTGTGNHEQYF. The DNA for the CDR3 is TGCGCCAGCAGCACCGGGACAGGGAACCACGAGCAGTACTTC. The gene calls are TRBV5-1 and TRBJ2-7; 9 positions agree with TRBD1. Germline lookup yields CDR1 SGHRS and CDR2 YFSETQ. The V segment lost 4 bases and the J segment 5 bases; nucleotides outside the gene matches: 7. The CDR3 is 14 amino acids. Complete variable domain (other parts from reference TRBV5-1 and TRBJ2-7): KAGVTQTPRYLIKTRGQQVTLSCSPISGHRSVSWYQQTPGQGLQFLFEYFSETQRNKGNFPGRFSGRQFSNSRSEMNVSTLELGDSALYLCASSTGTGNHEQYFGPGTRLTVT.

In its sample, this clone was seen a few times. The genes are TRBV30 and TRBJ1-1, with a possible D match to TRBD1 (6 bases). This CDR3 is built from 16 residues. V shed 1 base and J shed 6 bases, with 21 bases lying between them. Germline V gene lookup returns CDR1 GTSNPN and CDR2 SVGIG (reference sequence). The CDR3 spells CAWSGQALSQRAEAFF. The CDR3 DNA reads TGTGCCTGGAGTGGACAGGCCTTGTCCCAAAGGGCTGAAGCTTTCTTT. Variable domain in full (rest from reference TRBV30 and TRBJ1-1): SQTIHQWPATLVQPVGSPLSLECTVEGTSNPNLYWYRQAAGRGLQLLFYSVGIGQISSEVPQNLSASRPQDRQFILSSKKLLLSDSGFYLCAWSGQALSQRAEAFFGQGTRLTVV.

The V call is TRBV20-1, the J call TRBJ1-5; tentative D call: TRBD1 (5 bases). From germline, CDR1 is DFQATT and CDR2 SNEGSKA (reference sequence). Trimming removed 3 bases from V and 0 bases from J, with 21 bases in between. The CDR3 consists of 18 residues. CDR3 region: CSASASGTGGYSNQPQHF. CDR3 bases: TGCAGTGCTAGTGCCTCCGGGACGGGGGGGTATAGCAATCAGCCCCAGCATTTT.

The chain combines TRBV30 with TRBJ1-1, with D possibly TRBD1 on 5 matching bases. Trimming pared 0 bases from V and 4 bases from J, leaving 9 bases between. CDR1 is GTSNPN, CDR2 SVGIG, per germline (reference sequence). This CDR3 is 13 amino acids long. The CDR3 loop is CAWSVTGGTEAFF. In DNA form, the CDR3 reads TGTGCCTGGAGTGTAACGGGGGGCACTGAAGCTTTCTTT.

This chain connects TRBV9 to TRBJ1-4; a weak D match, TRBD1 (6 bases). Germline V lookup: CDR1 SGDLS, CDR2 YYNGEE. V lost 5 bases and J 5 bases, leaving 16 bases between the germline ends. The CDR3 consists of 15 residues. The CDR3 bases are TGTGCCAGCAGTGCACCGGACAGCGAGAATGAAAAACTGTTTTTT. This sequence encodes CASSAPDSENEKLFF.

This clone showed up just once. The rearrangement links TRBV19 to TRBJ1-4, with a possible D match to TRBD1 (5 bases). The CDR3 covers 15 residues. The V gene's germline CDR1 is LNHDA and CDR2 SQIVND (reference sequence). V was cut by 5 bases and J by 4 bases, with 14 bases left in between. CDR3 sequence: CASSPLDRLNEKLFF. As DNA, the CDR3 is TGTGCCAGTAGTCCCCTCGACAGACTTAATGAAAAACTGTTTTTT.

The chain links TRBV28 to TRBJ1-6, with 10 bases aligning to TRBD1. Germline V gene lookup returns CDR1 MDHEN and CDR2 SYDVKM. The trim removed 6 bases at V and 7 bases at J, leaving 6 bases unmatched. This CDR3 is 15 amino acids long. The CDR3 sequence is CASSEGTGDNSPLHF. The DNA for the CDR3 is TGTGCCAGCAGCGAAGGGACAGGGGACAATTCACCCCTCCACTTT.

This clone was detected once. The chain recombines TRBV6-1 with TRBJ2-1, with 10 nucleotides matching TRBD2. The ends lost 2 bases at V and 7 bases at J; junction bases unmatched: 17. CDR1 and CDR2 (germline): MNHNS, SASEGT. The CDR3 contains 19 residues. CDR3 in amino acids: CASSEPGFRSGGAPNEQFF. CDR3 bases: TGTGCCAGCAGTGAACCGGGTTTCAGAAGCGGGGGGGCCCCGAATGAGCAGTTCTTC.

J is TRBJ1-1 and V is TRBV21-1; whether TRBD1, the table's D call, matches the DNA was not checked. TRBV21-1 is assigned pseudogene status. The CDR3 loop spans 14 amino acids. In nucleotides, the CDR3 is TGTGCCAGCAGCAGAACAGGGAGAAGGGCTGAAGCTTTCTTT. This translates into CASSRTGRRAEAFF.

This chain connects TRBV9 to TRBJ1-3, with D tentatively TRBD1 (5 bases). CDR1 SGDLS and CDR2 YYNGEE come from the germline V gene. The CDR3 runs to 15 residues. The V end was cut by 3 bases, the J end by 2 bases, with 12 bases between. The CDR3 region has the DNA TGTGCCAGCAGCGGGGACGGAGCACCTGGAAACACCATATATTTT. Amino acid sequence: CASSGDGAPGNTIYF. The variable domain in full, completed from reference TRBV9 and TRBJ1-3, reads DSGVTQTPKHLITATGQRVTLRCSPRSGDLSVYWYQQSLDQGLQFLIQYYNGEERAKGNILERFSAQQFPDLHSELNLSSLELGDSALYFCASSGDGAPGNTIYFGEGSWLTVV.

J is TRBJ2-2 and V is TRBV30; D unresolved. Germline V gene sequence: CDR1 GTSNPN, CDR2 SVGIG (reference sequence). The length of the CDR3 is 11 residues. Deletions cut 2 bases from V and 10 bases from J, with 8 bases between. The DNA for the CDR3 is TGTGCCTGGAGTCCCCGTGAGGAGCTGTTTTTT. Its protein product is CAWSPREELFF.

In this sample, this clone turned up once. Here the CDR3 reads CASSASDPAAAGELFF. The CDR3 DNA reads TGTGCCAGCAGCGCATCTGACCCAGCGGCCGCCGGGGAGCTGTTTTTT. This chain joins TRBV9 and TRBJ2-2, with TRBD2 as a possible D gene (5 bases). From germline, CDR1 is SGDLS and CDR2 YYNGEE. The CDR3 length is 16 residues. V was cut by 3 bases and J by 6 bases, with 18 bases left in between.

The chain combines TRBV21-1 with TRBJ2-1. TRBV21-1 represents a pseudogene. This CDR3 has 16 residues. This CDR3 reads CASSKGDVAVFNEQFF. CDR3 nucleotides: TGTGCCAGCAGCAAAGGGGACGTCGCGGTGTTCAATGAGCAGTTCTTC.

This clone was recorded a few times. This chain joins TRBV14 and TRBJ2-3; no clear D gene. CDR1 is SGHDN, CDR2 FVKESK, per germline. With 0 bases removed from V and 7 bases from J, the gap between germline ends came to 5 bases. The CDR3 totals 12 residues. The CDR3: CASSQDSYTQYF. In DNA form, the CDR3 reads TGTGCCAGCAGCCAAGATTCGTATACGCAGTATTTT.

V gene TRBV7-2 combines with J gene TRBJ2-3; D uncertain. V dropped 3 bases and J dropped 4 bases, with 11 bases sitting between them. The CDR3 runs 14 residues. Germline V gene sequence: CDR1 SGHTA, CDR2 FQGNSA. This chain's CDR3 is CASSFGGPPDTQYF. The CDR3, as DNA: TGTGCCAGCAGCTTCGGTGGCCCCCCAGATACGCAGTATTTT.

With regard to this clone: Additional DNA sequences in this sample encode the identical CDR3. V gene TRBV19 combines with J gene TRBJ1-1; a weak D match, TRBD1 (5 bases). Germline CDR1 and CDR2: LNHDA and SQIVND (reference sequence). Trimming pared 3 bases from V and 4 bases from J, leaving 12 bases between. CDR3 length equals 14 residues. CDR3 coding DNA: TGTGCCAGTAGTATCGGGCAGGGTCGCACTGAAGCTTTCTTT. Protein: CASSIGQGRTEAFF.

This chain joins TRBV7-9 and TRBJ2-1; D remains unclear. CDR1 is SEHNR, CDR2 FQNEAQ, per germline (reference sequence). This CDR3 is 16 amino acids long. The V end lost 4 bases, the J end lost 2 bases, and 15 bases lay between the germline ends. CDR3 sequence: CASSSTSTSTYNEQFF. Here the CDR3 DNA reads TGTGCCAGCAGCTCTACCAGCACCTCTACCTACAATGAGCAGTTCTTC.

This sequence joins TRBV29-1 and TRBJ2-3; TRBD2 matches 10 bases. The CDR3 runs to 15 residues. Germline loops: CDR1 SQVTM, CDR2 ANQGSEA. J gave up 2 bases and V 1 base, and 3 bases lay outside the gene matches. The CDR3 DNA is TGCAGCGTTGAAGGGACTAGCGGCCCCACAGATACGCAGTATTTT. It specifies CSVEGTSGPTDTQYF.

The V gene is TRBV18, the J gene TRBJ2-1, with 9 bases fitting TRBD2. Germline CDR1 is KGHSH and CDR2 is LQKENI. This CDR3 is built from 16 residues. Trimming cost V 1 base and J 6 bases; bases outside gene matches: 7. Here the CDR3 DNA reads TGTGCCAGCTCACCACTCGCGGCGGGGGGGTTCAATGAGCAGTTCTTC. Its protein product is CASSPLAAGGFNEQFF.

DNA for the CDR3: TGTGCCACCAGCAGAGATCGCGGACAGTACTACGAGCAGTACTTC. Protein: CATSRDRGQYYEQYF. The gene calls are TRBV15 and TRBJ2-7, with D tentatively TRBD1 (6 bases). There are 15 residues in the CDR3. V lost 0 bases to trimming and J lost 3 bases, with 12 bases between them. The germline V gene encodes CDR1 LNHNV and CDR2 YYDKDF (reference sequence).

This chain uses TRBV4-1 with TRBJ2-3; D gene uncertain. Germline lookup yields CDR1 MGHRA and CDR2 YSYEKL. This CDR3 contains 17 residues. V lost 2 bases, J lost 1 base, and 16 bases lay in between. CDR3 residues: CASSQLFPSSGTDTQYF. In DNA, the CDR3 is TGCGCCAGCAGCCAACTATTCCCTAGTTCTGGCACAGATACGCAGTATTTT.

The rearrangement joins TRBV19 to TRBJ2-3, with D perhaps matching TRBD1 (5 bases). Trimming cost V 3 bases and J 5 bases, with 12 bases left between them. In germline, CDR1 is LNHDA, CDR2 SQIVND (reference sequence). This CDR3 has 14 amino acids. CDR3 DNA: TGTGCCAGTAGTATTAGGAAAGGGGTAGATACGCAGTATTTT. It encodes CASSIRKGVDTQYF.

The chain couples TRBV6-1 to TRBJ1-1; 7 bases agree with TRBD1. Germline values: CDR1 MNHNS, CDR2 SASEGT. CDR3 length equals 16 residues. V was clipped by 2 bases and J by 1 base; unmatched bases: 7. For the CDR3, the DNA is TGTGCCAGCAGTGAAACAGGGGAAGGGGAGAACACTGAAGCTTTCTTT. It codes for CASSETGEGENTEAFF.